This TCR beta chain originates from a study of blood T cells in healthy people across ages. Study-level points and caveats: Among T cells, TCR beta diversity per million cells dropped roughly linearly as age rose.

A second PCR, run for roughly 7 to 12 cycles, used a sample-barcoded 5' primer plus a J-beta primer mix. A single record per CDR3 protein comes from TCRdb applying MiXCR to the 5' RACE reads. The sample lists over 700,000 distinct CDR3 sequences, approximately 25% occurring once. Germline assignment: CDR1 DFQATT and CDR2 SNEGSKA (reference sequence). The length of the CDR3 is 12 residues. V was trimmed by 3 bases and J by 3 bases, leaving 8 bases between them. Details on this clonotype: As yet, its antigen is unknown.

These sequences were also reported in another study, on T cells of mothers and their children.

Source material: blood. The TCR was taken from a boy between 5 and 17 years old in good health. V is TRBV20-1 and J is TRBJ1-1; no firm D call. In nucleotides, the CDR3 is TGCAGTGCTAGCGGACTCCACACTGAAGCTTTCTTT. As protein: CSASGLHTEAFF.